What follows are 10 T cell receptor beta chains derived from one specimen sequenced in a study of shared clonotypes between healthy human individuals. TCRdb's table, derived via immunoSEQ multiplex PCR, lists solely in-frame clones and lacks some. The sample includes 2 million to 3 million clones, 93% of them seen just once. Source material: naive CD4+ T cells from PBMCs. Subset specified: CD45RA+ positively selected. These receptors came from a man aged 18 to 29 in good health. Some clones in this sample may be carry-over from other donors' samples.

This clone appeared once. The V call is TRBV5-1, the J call TRBJ2-2, with D unresolved. The V end lost 5 bases, the J end lost 1 base, and 6 bases lay between the germline ends. Germline lookup yields CDR1 SGHRS and CDR2 YFSETQ. CDR3 length: 13 residues. CDR3 loop: CASRDMNTGELFF. Here the CDR3 DNA reads TGCGCCAGCAGAGACATGAACACCGGGGAGCTGTTTTTT.

The chain combines TRBV19 with TRBJ2-1; possible D gene TRBD2, 6 bases. Germline V gene sequence: CDR1 LNHDA, CDR2 SQIVND (reference sequence). Trimming took 6 bases from V and 8 from J, leaving 26 bases between them. The CDR3 consists of 17 residues. CDR3 nucleotides: TGTGCCAGTAGAAGTATGCATAGCGGAGGGCGGGTGGATGAGCAGTTCTTC. This encodes CASRSMHSGGRVDEQFF.

This clone has only one observation. The V gene is TRBV29-1, the J gene TRBJ1-2; D unclear. With 2 bases removed from V and 7 bases from J, the gap between germline ends came to 17 bases. The CDR3 runs to 14 residues. Germline loops: CDR1 SQVTM, CDR2 ANQGSEA. DNA for the CDR3: TGCAGCGTTGAACGGGGAGCAGTTTTGACTGGCTACACCTTC. Protein sequence: CSVERGAVLTGYTF.

The V and J genes are TRBV6-6 and TRBJ1-1; D ambiguous. The germline CDR1 and CDR2 sequences are MNHNY and SVGAGI (reference sequence). V was trimmed by 4 bases and J by 0 bases, leaving 9 bases between them. The CDR3 has 14 amino acids. CDR3 bases: TGTGCCAGCAGTTCCGGCAGGCTGAACACTGAAGCTTTCTTT. Its translation: CASSSGRLNTEAFF.

The rearrangement uses TRBV9 and TRBJ2-3; either TRBD1 or TRBD2 may supply D (5 bases each). Germline CDR1 SGDLS, CDR2 YYNGEE. CDR3 length: 15 amino acids. Trimming cost V 5 bases and J 1 base, with 14 bases left between them. Here the CDR3 DNA reads TGTGCCAGCAGTAGATGGCAGGGACGCACAGATACGCAGTATTTT. Translation gives CASSRWQGRTDTQYF.

This clone was seen only a few times. This chain links TRBV7-2 with TRBJ1-5; D possibly corresponds to TRBD1 (6 bases). The CDR3 covers 13 residues. The germline V gene has CDR1 SGHTA and CDR2 FQGNSA. Trimming pared 5 bases from V and 5 bases from J, leaving 10 bases between. CDR3 loop: CASSIQGYQPQHF. In DNA form, the CDR3 reads TGTGCCAGCAGCATACAGGGTTATCAGCCCCAGCATTTT.

The rearrangement uses TRBV7-6 and TRBJ2-5; the match to TRBD2 covers 7 bases. Germline V gene data show CDR1 as SGHVS and CDR2 as FNYEAQ. This CDR3 is built from 14 residues. The J segment lost 4 bases and the V segment lost 5 bases, leaving 7 bases of the junction unmatched. CDR3 coding DNA: TGTGCCAGCAGCCAGCCCCCGGGGGGAGAGACCCAGTACTTC. Protein sequence: CASSQPPGGETQYF.

The CDR3 nucleotides are TGTGCCAGCAGCTTAGATCCTGGGGCTGGGGCCAACGTCCTGACTTTC. Translated: CASSLDPGAGANVLTF. V is TRBV7-2 and J is TRBJ2-6; D unclear. V was pared by 1 base and J by 2 bases, with 9 bases between. This CDR3 region has 16 residues. CDR1 is SGHTA, CDR2 FQGNSA, per germline. The full variable domain, in which reference TRBV7-2 and TRBJ2-6 provide the parts outside the CDR3, is GAGVSQSPSNKVTEKGKDVELRCDPISGHTALYWYRQSLGQGLEFLIYFQGNSAPDKSGLPSDRFSAERTGGSVSTLTIQRTQQEDSAVYLCASSLDPGAGANVLTFGAGSRLTVL.

This chain connects TRBV19 to TRBJ2-7; no clear D. Trimming removed 1 base at V and 1 base at J, with 8 bases between. This CDR3 contains 14 residues. Germline V gene data show CDR1 as LNHDA and CDR2 as SQIVND (reference sequence). This CDR3 is CASSIGIPSYEQYF. The DNA of the CDR3 is TGTGCCAGTAGTATAGGGATACCGTCCTACGAGCAGTACTTC.

The chain recombines TRBV28 with TRBJ1-2; a possible D gene is TRBD1 (5 bases). The CDR3 is 13 amino acids. Deletions cut 5 bases from V and 6 bases from J, with 13 bases between. Per the germline V gene, CDR1 is MDHEN and CDR2 is SYDVKM. The CDR3 nucleotides are TGTGCCAGCAGTCTACGGTGGGGGGATGGCTACACCTTC. Translating gives CASSLRWGDGYTF.